The rows below give T cell receptor beta chains drawn from one sample of a study of vaccination and CD4 T cells after COVID-19. In TCRdb, the PCR reads were re-called with MiXCR into one record per CDR3 protein. Among tens of thousands of distinct CDR3 sequences listed, about 54% were seen once. This specimen was CD4+ T cells from blood, taken before SARS-CoV-2 vaccination. The receptors were gathered from a human donor who had recovered from COVID-19. CDR3s leave out the opening cysteine and the closing phenylalanine or tryptophan.

V | CDR3
TRBV6-1 | ASSPTMDGYT
TRBV4-1 | ASSQVWARLRTTDTQY
TRBV6-1 | ASRDGTDTQY
TRBV20-1 | SANGGYYNEQF
TRBV6-5 | ASSYRRQANNEQF
TRBV20-1 | SAPGQGAPGLF
TRBV28 | ASSPSGGFTDTQY
TRBV20-1 | SARYGLARGGELF
TRBV6-5 | ASSSHRTNTEAF
TRBV6-2/TRBV6-3 | ASSAPSRGPQH
TRBV28 | ASRIGRSYEQY
TRBV2 | ASSEDGATDTQY
TRBV11-3 | ASSLVAGSYNEQF
TRBV6-1 | ASSGQGVRQETQY
TRBV6-2/TRBV6-3 | ASSYSAGQGIANYGYT
TRBV6-5 | ASSSQGSLEKLF
TRBV7-3 | ASSPTSGRPRNEQF
TRBV10-3 | AKWSNQPQH
TRBV20-1 | SARGDRAGELF
TRBV7-2 | ASSLSQGRTDTQY
TRBV28 | ASQTSGRARGVGTYEQY
TRBV18 | ASSPPNRVSAEAF
TRBV28 | ASNARGVLQY
TRBV30 | AWSPVGHKSYEQY
TRBV20-1 | SPDQGADTEAF
TRBV20-1 | SARKQLAGVADTQY
TRBV20-1 | SARGSPGEQY
TRBV19 | ASSKIGTGISNQPQH
TRBV6-1 | ASSTTSDRPQETQY
TRBV5-1 | ASSGTSGRETQY
TRBV20-1 | SPGSGYQETQY
TRBV2 | ASSESEFRALAKNIQY
TRBV20-1 | SAWDRAGELF
TRBV2 | ASSEFLGAGNQPQH
TRBV11-3 | ASSLDRLAGDNEQF
TRBV7-9 | ASVGQGNTEAF
TRBV11-3 | ASSPFGTLNNEQF
TRBV24-1 | ATSGGLAGGFDTQY
TRBV20-1 | SAPDSYGYT
TRBV27 | ASSSWTNKETQY
TRBV23-1 | ASSQFSGTGDYGYT
TRBV6-1 | ASSPRTGGDYGYT
TRBV20-1 | SAREPGQGNSPLH
TRBV28 | ASSFLTGDGELF
TRBV20-1 | SARVLAGGDTQY
TRBV21-1 | ARNLIQSRGKNPYEQY
TRBV6-5 | ASSYSAGGGSPLH
TRBV11-3 | ASSLGPGRAF
TRBV15 | ATSEYGGDYTEAF
TRBV5-4 | ASSPRTGTNEQF
TRBV19 | ASSIGGKVNTEAF
TRBV24-1 | ATSDVAGTPDTQY
TRBV20-1 | SARETSGRGYEQY
TRBV24-1 | ATSDTGQGLDVRYGYT
TRBV6-1 | ASRDRSYEQY
TRBV12-3/TRBV12-4 | ASSLAPETQY